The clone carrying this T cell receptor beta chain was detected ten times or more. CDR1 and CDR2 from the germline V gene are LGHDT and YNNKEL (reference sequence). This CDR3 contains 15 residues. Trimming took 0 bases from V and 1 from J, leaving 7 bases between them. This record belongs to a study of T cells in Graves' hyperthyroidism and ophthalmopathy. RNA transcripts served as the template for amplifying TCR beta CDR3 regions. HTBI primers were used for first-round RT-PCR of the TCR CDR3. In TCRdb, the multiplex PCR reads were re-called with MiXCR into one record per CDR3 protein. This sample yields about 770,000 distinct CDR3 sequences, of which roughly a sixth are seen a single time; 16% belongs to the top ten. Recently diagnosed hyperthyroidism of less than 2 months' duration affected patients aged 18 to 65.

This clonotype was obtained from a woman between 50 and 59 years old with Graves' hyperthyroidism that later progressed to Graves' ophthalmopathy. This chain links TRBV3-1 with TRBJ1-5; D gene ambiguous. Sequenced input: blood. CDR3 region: CASSQDSRSNQPQHF. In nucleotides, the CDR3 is TGTGCCAGCAGCCAAGACAGCCGCAGCAATCAGCCCCAGCATTTT. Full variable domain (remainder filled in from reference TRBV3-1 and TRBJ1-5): DTAVSQTPKYLVTQMGNDKSIKCEQNLGHDTMYWYKQDSKKFLKIMFSYNNKELIINETVPNRFSPKSPDKAHLNLHINSLELGDSAVYFCASSQDSRSNQPQHFGDGTRLSIL.